The TCR beta chain described here comes from a study of CD8+ T cells in alopecia areata. Study results and caveats: In scalp and blood during tofacitinib, many expanded lesional clones persisted. More clonal than normal scalp was lesional scalp, particularly alopecia totalis/universalis.

With 7 bases removed from V and 4 bases from J, the gap between germline ends came to 16 bases. Germline CDR1 is SQVTM and CDR2 is ANQGSEA. The CDR3 spans 13 residues. As for treatment: oral pan-JAK inhibitor, 5-10 mg twice daily. A few counts support this clone. Its matching antigen is unknown. Reverse transcribed after extraction, RNA yielded cDNA as the sequencing template. Sequencing was performed with immunoSEQ multiplex PCR; in TCRdb, only in-frame clones are kept and a portion is missing. The sample records some 190,000 clones, approximately 72% being singletons. The chain couples TRBV29-1 to TRBJ2-5; tentatively, D is TRBD1 (5 bases). The starting material was CD4+ T cells sorted from blood, obtained at roughly week 45, from a patient treated with tofacitinib. The sequence derives from a human donor with alopecia areata. The chain's CDR3 is CSAHRQGVETQYF. The DNA of the CDR3 is TGCAGCGCCCACCGCCAGGGCGTAGAGACCCAGTACTTC.